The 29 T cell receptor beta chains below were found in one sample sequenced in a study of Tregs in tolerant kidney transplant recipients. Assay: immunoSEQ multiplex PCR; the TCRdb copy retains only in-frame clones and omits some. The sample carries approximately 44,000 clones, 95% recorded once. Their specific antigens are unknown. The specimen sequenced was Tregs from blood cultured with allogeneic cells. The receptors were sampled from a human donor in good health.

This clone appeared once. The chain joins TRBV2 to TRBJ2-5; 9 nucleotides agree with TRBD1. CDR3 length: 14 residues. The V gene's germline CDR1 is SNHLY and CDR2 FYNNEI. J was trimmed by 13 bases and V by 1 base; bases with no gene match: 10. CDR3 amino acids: CASSEVRRTGVMYF. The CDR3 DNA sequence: TGTGCCAGCAGTGAAGTCCGGAGGACAGGGGTGATGTACTTC.

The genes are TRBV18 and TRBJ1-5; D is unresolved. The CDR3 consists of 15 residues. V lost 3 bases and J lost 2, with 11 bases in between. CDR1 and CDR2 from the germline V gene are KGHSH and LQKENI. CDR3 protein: CASSPAGFGNQPQHF. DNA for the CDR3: TGTGCCAGCTCACCTGCGGGGTTTGGCAATCAGCCCCAGCATTTT.

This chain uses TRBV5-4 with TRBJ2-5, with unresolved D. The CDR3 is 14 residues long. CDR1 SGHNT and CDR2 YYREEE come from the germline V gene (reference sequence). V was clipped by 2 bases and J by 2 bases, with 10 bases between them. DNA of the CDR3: TGTGCCAGCAGCTTCGCAGGCCAACAAGAGACCCAGTACTTC. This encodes CASSFAGQQETQYF.

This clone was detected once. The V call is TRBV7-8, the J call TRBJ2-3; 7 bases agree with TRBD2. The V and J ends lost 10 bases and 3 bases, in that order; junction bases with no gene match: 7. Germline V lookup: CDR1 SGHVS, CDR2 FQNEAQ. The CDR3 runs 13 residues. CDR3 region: CATGGRVTDTQYF. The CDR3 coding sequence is TGTGCCACCGGAGGGAGGGTAACAGATACGCAGTATTTT. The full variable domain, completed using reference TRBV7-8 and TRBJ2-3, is GAGVSQSPRYKVAKRGQDVALRCDPISGHVSLFWYQQALGQGPEFLTYFQNEAQLDKSGLPSDRFFAERPEGSVSTLKIQRTQQEDSAVYLCATGGRVTDTQYFGPGTRLTVL.

CDR3: CASGPGSPTYGYTF. Here the CDR3 DNA reads TGTGCTAGTGGCCCGGGGAGCCCTACGTATGGCTACACCTTC. J is TRBJ1-2 and V is TRBV12-5; no clear D gene. The germline V and J ends were trimmed by 6 bases and 5 bases, with 16 bases remaining between them. This CDR3 is built from 14 residues. Germline-derived CDR1 and CDR2 are LGHNT and FRNRAP.

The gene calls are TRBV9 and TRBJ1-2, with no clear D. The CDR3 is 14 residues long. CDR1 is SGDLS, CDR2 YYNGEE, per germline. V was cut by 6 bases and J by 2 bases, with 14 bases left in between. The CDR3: CASTDEGRNYGYTF. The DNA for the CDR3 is TGTGCCAGCACCGATGAGGGCAGAAACTATGGCTACACCTTC.

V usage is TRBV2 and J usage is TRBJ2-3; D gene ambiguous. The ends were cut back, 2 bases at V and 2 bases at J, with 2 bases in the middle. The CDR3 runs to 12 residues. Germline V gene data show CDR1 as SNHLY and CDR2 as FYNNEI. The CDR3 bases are TGTGCCAGCAGTGAAAACACAGATACGCAGTATTTT. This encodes CASSENTDTQYF.

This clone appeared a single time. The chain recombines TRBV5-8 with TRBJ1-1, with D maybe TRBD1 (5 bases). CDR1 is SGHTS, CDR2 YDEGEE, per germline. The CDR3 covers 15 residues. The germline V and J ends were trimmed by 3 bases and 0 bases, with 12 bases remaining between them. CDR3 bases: TGTGCCAGCAGCTACCAGGGATTTATGAACACTGAAGCTTTCTTT. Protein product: CASSYQGFMNTEAFF. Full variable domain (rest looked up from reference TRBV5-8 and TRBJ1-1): EAGVTQSPTHLIKTRGQQATLRCSPISGHTSVYWYQQALGLGLQFLLWYDEGEERNRGNFPPRFSGRQFPNYSSELNVNALELEDSALYLCASSYQGFMNTEAFFGQGTRLTVV.

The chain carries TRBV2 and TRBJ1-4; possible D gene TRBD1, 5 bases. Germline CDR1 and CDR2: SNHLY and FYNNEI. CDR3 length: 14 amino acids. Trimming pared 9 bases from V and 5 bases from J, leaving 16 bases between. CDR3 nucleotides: TGTGCCAGTGAACGACAGTCGGGGAATGAAAAACTGTTTTTT. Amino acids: CASERQSGNEKLFF.

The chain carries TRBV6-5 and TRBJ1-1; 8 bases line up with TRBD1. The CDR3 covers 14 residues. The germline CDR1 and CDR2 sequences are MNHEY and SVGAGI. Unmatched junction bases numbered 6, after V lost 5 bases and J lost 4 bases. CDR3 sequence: CASSPTGAGTEAFF. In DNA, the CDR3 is TGTGCCAGCAGTCCGACAGGGGCCGGCACTGAAGCTTTCTTT.

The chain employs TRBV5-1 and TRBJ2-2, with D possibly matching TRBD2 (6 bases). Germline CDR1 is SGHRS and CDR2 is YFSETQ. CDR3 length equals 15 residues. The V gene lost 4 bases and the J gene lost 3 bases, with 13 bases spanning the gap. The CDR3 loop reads CASSKGLLDTGELFF. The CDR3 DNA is TGCGCCAGCAGCAAGGGACTTCTTGACACCGGGGAGCTGTTTTTT. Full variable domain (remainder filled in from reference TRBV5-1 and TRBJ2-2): KAGVTQTPRYLIKTRGQQVTLSCSPISGHRSVSWYQQTPGQGLQFLFEYFSETQRNKGNFPGRFSGRQFSNSRSEMNVSTLELGDSALYLCASSKGLLDTGELFFGEGSRLTVL.

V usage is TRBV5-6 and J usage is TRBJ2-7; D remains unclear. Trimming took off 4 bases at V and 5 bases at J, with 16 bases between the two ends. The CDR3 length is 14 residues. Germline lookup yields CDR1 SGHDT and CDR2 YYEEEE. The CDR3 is CASSDVMGLDEQYF. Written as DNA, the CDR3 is TGTGCCAGCAGCGACGTTATGGGTTTGGACGAGCAGTACTTC. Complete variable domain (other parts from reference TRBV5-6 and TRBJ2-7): DAGVTQSPTHLIKTRGQQVTLRCSPKSGHDTVSWYQQALGQGPQFIFQYYEEEERQRGNFPDRFSGHQFPNYSSELNVNALLLGDSALYLCASSDVMGLDEQYFGPGTRLTVT.

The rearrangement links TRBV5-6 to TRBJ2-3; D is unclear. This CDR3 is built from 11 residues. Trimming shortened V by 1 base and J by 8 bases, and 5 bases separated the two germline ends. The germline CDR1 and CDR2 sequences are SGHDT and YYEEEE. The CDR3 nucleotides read TGTGCCAGCAGCTTGATGACTACGCAGTATTTT. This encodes CASSLMTTQYF.

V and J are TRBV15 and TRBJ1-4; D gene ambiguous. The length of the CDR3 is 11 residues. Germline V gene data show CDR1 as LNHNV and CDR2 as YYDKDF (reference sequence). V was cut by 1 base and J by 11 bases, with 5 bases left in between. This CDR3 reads CATSRGPKLFF. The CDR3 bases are TGTGCCACCAGCAGAGGTCCCAAACTGTTTTTT.

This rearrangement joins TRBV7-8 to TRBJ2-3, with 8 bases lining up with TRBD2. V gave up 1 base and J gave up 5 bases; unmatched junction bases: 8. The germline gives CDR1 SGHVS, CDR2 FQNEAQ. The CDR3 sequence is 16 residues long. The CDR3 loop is CASSLVFAGGIDTQYF. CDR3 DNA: TGTGCCAGCAGCTTAGTCTTCGCGGGGGGCATAGATACGCAGTATTTT.

The CDR3 sequence: CASRDRDRIYGYTF. The CDR3, as DNA: TGTGCCAGCAGAGACCGGGACCGGATCTATGGCTACACCTTC. The V call is TRBV6-5, the J call TRBJ1-2; tentative D call: TRBD1 (5 bases). Trimming took 6 bases from V and 4 from J, leaving 15 bases between them. From germline, CDR1 is MNHEY and CDR2 SVGAGI. This CDR3 is 14 amino acids long.

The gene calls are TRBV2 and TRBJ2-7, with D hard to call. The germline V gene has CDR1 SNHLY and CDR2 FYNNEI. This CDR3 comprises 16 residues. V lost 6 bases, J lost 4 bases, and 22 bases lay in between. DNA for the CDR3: TGTGCCAGCAGCCCGAAGGGTGGCAGTGAAAGATACGAGCAGTACTTC. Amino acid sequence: CASSPKGGSERYEQYF. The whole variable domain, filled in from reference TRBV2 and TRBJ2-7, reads EPEVTQTPSHQVTQMGQEVILRCVPISNHLYFYWYRQILGQKVEFLVSFYNNEISEKSEIFDDQFSVERPDGSNFTLKIRSTKLEDSAMYFCASSPKGGSERYEQYFGPGTRLTVT.

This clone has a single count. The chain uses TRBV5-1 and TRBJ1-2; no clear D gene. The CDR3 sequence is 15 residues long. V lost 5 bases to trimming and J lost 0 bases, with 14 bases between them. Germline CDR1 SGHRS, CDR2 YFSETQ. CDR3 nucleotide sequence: TGCGCCAGCAGAATGGTGCAATCCGCTAACTATGGCTACACCTTC. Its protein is CASRMVQSANYGYTF.

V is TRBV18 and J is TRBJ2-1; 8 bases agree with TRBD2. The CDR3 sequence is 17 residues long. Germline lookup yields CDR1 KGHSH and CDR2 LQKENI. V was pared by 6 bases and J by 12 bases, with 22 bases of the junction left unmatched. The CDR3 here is CASSQTPRGGGPDRQFF. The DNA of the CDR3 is TGTGCCAGCTCCCAAACCCCTCGGGGCGGGGGGCCCGACCGGCAGTTCTTC.

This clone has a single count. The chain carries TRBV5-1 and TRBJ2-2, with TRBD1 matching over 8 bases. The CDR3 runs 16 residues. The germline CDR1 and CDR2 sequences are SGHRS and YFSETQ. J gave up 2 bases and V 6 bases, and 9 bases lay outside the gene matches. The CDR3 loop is CASTYGQGGNTGELFF. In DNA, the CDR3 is TGCGCCAGCACCTACGGACAGGGAGGTAACACCGGGGAGCTGTTTTTT.

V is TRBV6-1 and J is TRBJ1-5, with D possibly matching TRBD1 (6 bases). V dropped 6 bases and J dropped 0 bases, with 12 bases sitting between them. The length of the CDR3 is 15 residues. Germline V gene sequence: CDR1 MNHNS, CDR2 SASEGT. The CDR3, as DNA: TGTGCCAGCAGGAAAGGGGGAAATAGCAATCAGCCCCAGCATTTT. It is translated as CASRKGGNSNQPQHF.

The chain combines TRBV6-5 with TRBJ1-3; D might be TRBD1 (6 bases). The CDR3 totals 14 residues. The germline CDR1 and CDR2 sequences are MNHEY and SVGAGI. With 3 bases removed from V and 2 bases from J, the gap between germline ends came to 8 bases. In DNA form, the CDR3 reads TGTGCCAGCAGTTATTCAGGGGCTGGAAACACCATATATTTT. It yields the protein CASSYSGAGNTIYF.

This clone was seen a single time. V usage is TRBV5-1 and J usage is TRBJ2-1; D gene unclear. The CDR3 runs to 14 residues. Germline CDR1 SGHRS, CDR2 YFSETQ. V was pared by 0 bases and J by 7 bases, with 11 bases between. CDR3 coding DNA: TGCGCCAGCAGCTTGGCACTTCCTGAGAATGAGCAGTTCTTC. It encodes CASSLALPENEQFF.

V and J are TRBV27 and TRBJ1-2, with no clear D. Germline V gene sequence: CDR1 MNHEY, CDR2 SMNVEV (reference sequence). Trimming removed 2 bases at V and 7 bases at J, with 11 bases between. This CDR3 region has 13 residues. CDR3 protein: CASSLLPGRGYTF. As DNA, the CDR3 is TGTGCCAGCAGTTTACTCCCGGGTCGTGGCTACACCTTC.

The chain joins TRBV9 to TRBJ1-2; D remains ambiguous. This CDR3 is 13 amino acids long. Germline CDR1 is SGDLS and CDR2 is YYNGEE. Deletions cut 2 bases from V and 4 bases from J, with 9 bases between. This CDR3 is CASSVGLSYGYTF. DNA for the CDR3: TGTGCCAGCAGCGTGGGGTTGAGCTATGGCTACACCTTC.

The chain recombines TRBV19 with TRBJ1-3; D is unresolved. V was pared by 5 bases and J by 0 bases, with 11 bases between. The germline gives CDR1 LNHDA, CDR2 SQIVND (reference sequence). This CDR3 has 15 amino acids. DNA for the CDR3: TGTGCCAGTAGTCCAGACGGCCGCTCTGGAAACACCATATATTTT. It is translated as CASSPDGRSGNTIYF.

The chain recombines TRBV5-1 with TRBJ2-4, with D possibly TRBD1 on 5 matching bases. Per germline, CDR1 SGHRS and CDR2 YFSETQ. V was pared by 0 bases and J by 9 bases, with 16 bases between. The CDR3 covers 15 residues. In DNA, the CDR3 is TGCGCCAGCAGCTTGGACAGGCGGCCTGGGGCCATTCAGTACTTC. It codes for CASSLDRRPGAIQYF.

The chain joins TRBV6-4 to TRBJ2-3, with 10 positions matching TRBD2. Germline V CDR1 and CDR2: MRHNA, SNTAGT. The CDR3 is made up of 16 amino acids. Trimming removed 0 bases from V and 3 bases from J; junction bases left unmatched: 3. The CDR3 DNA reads TGTGCCAGCAGTGACTCGGCTAGCGGGGGTACAGATACGCAGTATTTT. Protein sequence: CASSDSASGGTDTQYF.

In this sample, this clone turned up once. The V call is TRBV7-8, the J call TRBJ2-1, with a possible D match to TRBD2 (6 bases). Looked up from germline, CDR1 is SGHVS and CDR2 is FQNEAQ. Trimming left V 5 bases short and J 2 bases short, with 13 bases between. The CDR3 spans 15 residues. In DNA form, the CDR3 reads TGTGCCAGCAGCCGTGTTAGCGGCACCTACAATGAGCAGTTCTTC. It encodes CASSRVSGTYNEQFF.